These 15 T cell receptor beta chains were sequenced from one sample in a study of T-cell reconstitution after alpha-beta-depleted transplantation in children. Unique molecular identifiers were used to barcode this TCRbeta library. One entry per CDR3 protein, called by TCRdb with MiXCR from the PCR reads. The sample lists about 420,000 distinct CDR3 sequences, 15% to 20% occurring once. Sequences were derived from PBMCs, mostly from graft donor cells, sampled 360 days after TCRalphabeta/CD19-depleted stem cell transplant. Source of these receptors: a boy under two years old who had a stem cell transplant for Wiskott-Aldrich syndrome, so the T cells may come from the graft donor.

This clonotype was counted a few times. This rearrangement joins TRBV10-3 to TRBJ2-5; weak D call: TRBD2 (5 bases). This CDR3 has 14 amino acids. Trimming took 7 bases from V and 2 from J, leaving 14 bases between them. Germline assignment: CDR1 ENHRY and CDR2 SYGVKD. In DNA form, the CDR3 reads TGTGCCATCAAGGGTCGGGAAGCTCAAGAGACCCAGTACTTC. Protein sequence: CAIKGREAQETQYF.

The V gene is TRBV12-3 or TRBV12-4, the J gene TRBJ2-5, with no clear D. The V end was cut by 7 bases, the J end by 5 bases, with 17 bases between. The CDR3 is 14 amino acids. The CDR3 is CASTRSLFGETQYF. As DNA, the CDR3 is TGTGCCAGCACTCGGAGTTTGTTTGGGGAGACCCAGTACTTC.

This clonotype showed up just once. The rearrangement uses TRBV12-3 or TRBV12-4 and TRBJ2-1, with D unclear. CDR3 length: 11 amino acids. The V gene lost 6 bases and the J gene lost 7 bases, with 7 bases spanning the gap. The CDR3 DNA reads as TGTGCCAGCAGATTCAGAAATGAGCAGTTCTTC. This codes for CASRFRNEQFF.

The chain couples TRBV5-8 to TRBJ1-1, with D perhaps TRBD1 (6 bases). CDR1 and CDR2 (germline): SGHTS, YDEGEE. The CDR3 consists of 14 residues. Trimming cost V 2 bases and J 1 base, with 9 bases left between them. CDR3 protein: CASSFRTANTEAFF. DNA for the CDR3: TGTGCCAGCAGCTTCAGGACAGCGAACACTGAAGCTTTCTTT.

This clonotype has a handful of counts. V and J are TRBV2 and TRBJ2-5, with unresolved D. This CDR3 has 14 residues. V was cut by 6 bases and J by 3 bases, with 14 bases left in between. The germline CDR1 and CDR2 sequences are SNHLY and FYNNEI. The CDR3 coding sequence is TGTGCCAGCAGGCGCTCGCACCACAAAGAGACCCAGTACTTC. Translated, it gives CASRRSHHKETQYF.

The chain carries TRBV28 and TRBJ2-5; 9 bases agree with TRBD1. CDR3 length equals 16 residues. The germline V gene has CDR1 MDHEN and CDR2 SYDVKM. Trimming took 5 bases from V and 4 from J; bases not matched to a gene: 11. CDR3 sequence (DNA): TGTGCCAGCAGTCTTGCCACAGGGGGCGCGGCAGAGACCCAGTACTTC. It encodes CASSLATGGAAETQYF.

V gene TRBV20-1 combines with J gene TRBJ2-7; unclear D gene. In germline, CDR1 is DFQATT, CDR2 SNEGSKA (reference sequence). Trimming removed 4 bases from V and 4 bases from J, with 8 bases in between. CDR3 length: 11 amino acids. CDR3 in DNA: TGCAGTGCTACCCAACCGTACGAGCAGTACTTC. This sequence encodes CSATQPYEQYF.

This chain links TRBV5-1 with TRBJ2-7; 10 nucleotides align to TRBD2. The germline CDR1 and CDR2 sequences are SGHRS and YFSETQ. Unmatched junction bases numbered 3, after V lost 0 bases and J lost 3 bases. This CDR3 is 15 amino acids long. Written as DNA, the CDR3 is TGCGCCAGCAGCTTGGATCTAGCGGGGGACTACGAGCAGTACTTC. Its protein is CASSLDLAGDYEQYF. The full variable domain, in which reference TRBV5-1 and TRBJ2-7 provide the parts outside the CDR3, is KAGVTQTPRYLIKTRGQQVTLSCSPISGHRSVSWYQQTPGQGLQFLFEYFSETQRNKGNFPGRFSGRQFSNSRSEMNVSTLELGDSALYLCASSLDLAGDYEQYFGPGTRLTVT.

In this sample, this clonotype turned up a few times. V is TRBV3-1 and J is TRBJ2-7; D is ambiguous. The CDR3 is made up of 13 amino acids. Germline CDR1 LGHDT, CDR2 YNNKEL (reference sequence). V was pared by 1 base and J by 3 bases, with 7 bases between. CDR3 nucleotides: TGTGCCAGCAGCCAAGCGGGCCGCTACGAGCAGTACTTC. Its protein is CASSQAGRYEQYF.

This clonotype was seen only a few times. This chain links TRBV24-1 with TRBJ2-2; the match to TRBD2 covers 9 bases. The germline V gene encodes CDR1 KGHDR and CDR2 SFDVKD. The V segment lost 0 bases and the J segment 0 bases; nucleotides outside the gene matches: 7. The CDR3 is 19 amino acids. CDR3 protein: CATSDLRAGGPSNTGELFF. The CDR3 nucleotides are TGTGCCACCAGTGATTTGAGGGCGGGAGGGCCCTCGAACACCGGGGAGCTGTTTTTT.

This clonotype turned up a few times. The chain joins TRBV6-2 or TRBV6-3 to TRBJ2-1, with 8 bases identical to TRBD1. The V gene end was trimmed by 2 bases and the J gene end by 4 bases; junction bases not matched to a gene: 10. Germline CDR1 and CDR2: MNHEY and SVGEGT. The CDR3 runs 17 residues. CDR3 in DNA: TGTGCCAGCAGTTACGGCGACAGGGGTTTACGGTACAATGAGCAGTTCTTC. Protein sequence: CASSYGDRGLRYNEQFF.

The CDR3: CASSYSVAGIFIQYF. The CDR3 nucleotides are TGTGCCAGCAGTTACTCGGTCGCAGGGATCTTCATTCAGTACTTC. The gene calls are TRBV6-5 and TRBJ2-4, with D possibly being TRBD1 (5 bases). CDR3 length equals 15 residues. CDR1 and CDR2 (germline): MNHEY, SVGAGI. V was pared by 0 bases and J by 9 bases, with 15 bases between.

This chain links TRBV29-1 with TRBJ2-5, with D perhaps TRBD1 (6 bases). Germline V gene lookup returns CDR1 SQVTM and CDR2 ANQGSEA. The CDR3 consists of 12 residues. The V and J ends lost 8 bases and 5 bases respectively, with 15 bases between them. Here the CDR3 reads CSSQPDRETQYF. The CDR3 region has the DNA TGCAGCTCTCAGCCCGACAGGGAGACCCAGTACTTC.

The rearrangement uses TRBV18 and TRBJ1-2; D not resolved. The germline V and J ends were trimmed by 5 bases and 7 bases, with 11 bases remaining between them. The germline V gene has CDR1 KGHSH and CDR2 LQKENI. CDR3 length: 12 amino acids. CDR3 loop: CASSIALGGYTF. Written as DNA, the CDR3 is TGTGCCAGCTCAATAGCCCTTGGTGGCTACACCTTC.

This clonotype has more than one count but fewer than ten. The chain carries TRBV27 and TRBJ2-7; a weak D match, TRBD1 (6 bases). Trimming removed 5 bases at V and 4 bases at J, with 12 bases between. This CDR3 is built from 13 residues. The V gene's germline CDR1 is MNHEY and CDR2 SMNVEV (reference sequence). In nucleotides, the CDR3 is TGTGCCAGCAGTAAGTACAGGGATTACGAGCAGTACTTC. Translating it yields CASSKYRDYEQYF.